The clone carrying this TCR beta chain was counted once. Sequenced by immunoSEQ multiplex PCR; TCRdb stores in-frame clones only, minus some. Among tens of thousands of clones listed, 95% were seen once. These data come from a study of technical replicates of blood from a handful of donors. The V end was cut by 7 bases, the J end by 2 bases, with 11 bases between. CDR1 and CDR2 (germline): SQVTM, ANQGSEA. This CDR3 has 12 amino acids. Source material: T cells isolated from PBMCs. The receptor was derived from a human donor in good health. The chain links TRBV29-1 to TRBJ2-5, with D tentatively TRBD2 (7 bases). CDR3 coding DNA: TGCAGCGAGGGGGGGACTCAAGAGACCCAGTACTTC. As protein: CSEGGTQETQYF. The full variable domain, completed using reference TRBV29-1 and TRBJ2-5, is SAVISQKPSRDICQRGTSLTIQCQVDSQVTMMFWYRQQPGQSLTLIATANQGSEATYESGFVIDKFPISRPNLTFSTLTVSNMSPEDSSIYLCSEGGTQETQYFGPGTRLLVL.